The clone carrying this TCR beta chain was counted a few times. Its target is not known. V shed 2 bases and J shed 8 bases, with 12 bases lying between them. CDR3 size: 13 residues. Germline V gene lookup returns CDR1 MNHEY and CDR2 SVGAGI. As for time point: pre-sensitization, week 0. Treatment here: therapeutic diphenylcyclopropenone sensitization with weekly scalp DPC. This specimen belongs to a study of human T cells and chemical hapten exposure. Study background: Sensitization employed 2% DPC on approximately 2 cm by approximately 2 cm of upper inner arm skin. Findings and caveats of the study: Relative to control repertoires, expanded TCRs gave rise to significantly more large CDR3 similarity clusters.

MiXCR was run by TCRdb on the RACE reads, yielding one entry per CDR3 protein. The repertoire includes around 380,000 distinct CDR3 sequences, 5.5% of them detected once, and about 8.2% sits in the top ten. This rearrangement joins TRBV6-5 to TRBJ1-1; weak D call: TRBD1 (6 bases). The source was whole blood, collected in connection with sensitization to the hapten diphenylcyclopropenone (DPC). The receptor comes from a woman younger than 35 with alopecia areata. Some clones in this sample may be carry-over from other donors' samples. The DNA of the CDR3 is TGTGCCAGCAGTTACGGGCCAACAGGGGAAGCTTTCTTT. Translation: CASSYGPTGEAFF.